One sample yielded the 14 T cell receptor beta chains listed below, sequenced in a study of blood T cell repertoires in COVID-19. The data were produced by immunoSEQ multiplex PCR, yet TCRdb's version contains in-frame clones alone and is incomplete. The sample holds approximately 300,000 clones, about 89% seen once. The sequenced sample consisted of peripheral blood. Receptor source: a man aged 18 to 29 who had recovered from COVID-19.

The chain couples TRBV6-5 to TRBJ1-6, with D maybe TRBD1 (6 bases). Germline V gene lookup returns CDR1 MNHEY and CDR2 SVGAGI. V dropped 6 bases and J dropped 7 bases, with 16 bases sitting between them. The CDR3 loop spans 15 amino acids. CDR3 bases: TGTGCCAGCAGCGCAACCCAGGGGAGCAATTCACCCCTCCACTTT. Translation: CASSATQGSNSPLHF.

The chain is built from TRBV18 and TRBJ1-1, with 7 bases lining up with TRBD1. The germline CDR1 and CDR2 sequences are KGHSH and LQKENI. Losses at the gene ends were 5 bases for V and 0 bases for J; bases not matched to a gene: 6. The CDR3 has 15 amino acids. The DNA of the CDR3 is TGTGCCAGCTCAGCGGACAGGAACATGAACACTGAAGCTTTCTTT. Its translation is CASSADRNMNTEAFF.

The V call is TRBV6-1, the J call TRBJ1-1; D unresolved. V shed 3 bases and J shed 4 bases, with 9 bases lying between them. CDR1 MNHNS and CDR2 SASEGT come from the germline V gene. This CDR3 region has 13 residues. In nucleotides, the CDR3 is TGTGCCAGCAGTGAGGACTGGGGCACTGAAGCTTTCTTT. Translating it yields CASSEDWGTEAFF.

The V call is TRBV29-1, the J call TRBJ1-4; TRBD1 matches 10 bases. Germline V gives CDR1 SQVTM, CDR2 ANQGSEA. CDR3 size: 18 residues. Unmatched junction bases numbered 18, after V lost 4 bases and J lost 7 bases. The DNA of the CDR3 is TGCAGCGTTGGAGGTGTGGGACAGGGGCCCTCGGGGGCTGAAAAACTGTTTTTT. This gives the protein CSVGGVGQGPSGAEKLFF. Drawing the rest from reference TRBV29-1 and TRBJ1-4, the complete variable domain is SAVISQKPSRDICQRGTSLTIQCQVDSQVTMMFWYRQQPGQSLTLIATANQGSEATYESGFVIDKFPISRPNLTFSTLTVSNMSPEDSSIYLCSVGGVGQGPSGAEKLFFGSGTQLSVL.

The gene calls are TRBV7-9 and TRBJ1-1, with 8 bases identical to TRBD1. This CDR3 spans 16 amino acids. With 5 bases clipped from V and 10 bases from J, the junction kept 18 bases outside the gene matches. The germline gives CDR1 SEHNR, CDR2 FQNEAQ (reference sequence). CDR3 protein: CASSKSGTGSIGGAFF. The CDR3 nucleotides are TGTGCCAGCAGCAAATCCGGGACAGGCTCCATAGGGGGAGCTTTCTTT.

This clone was detected a few times. This sequence joins TRBV3-1 (or the pseudogene TRBV3-2) and TRBJ1-1; D is unresolved. CDR1 LGHDT and CDR2 YNNKEL come from the germline V gene (reference sequence). V was pared by 4 bases and J by 1 base, with 7 bases between. CDR3 length equals 13 residues. The CDR3 region is CASSPRENTEAFF. CDR3 nucleotide sequence: TGTGCCAGCAGCCCTCGGGAGAACACTGAAGCTTTCTTT.

The V call is TRBV4-1, the J call TRBJ2-7, with 7 bases fitting TRBD2. CDR1 is MGHRA, CDR2 YSYEKL, per germline. The ends lost 4 bases at V and 4 bases at J; junction bases unmatched: 4. The CDR3 loop spans 13 amino acids. This CDR3 is CASSLPGGYEQYF. DNA for the CDR3: TGCGCCAGCAGCCTCCCCGGGGGGTACGAGCAGTACTTC.

The gene calls are TRBV11-2 and TRBJ1-1, with D hard to call. Trimming took off 5 bases at V and 2 bases at J, with 15 bases between the two ends. Germline V gene lookup returns CDR1 SGHAT and CDR2 FQNNGV. The CDR3 spans 15 residues. The CDR3 nucleotides read TGTGCCAGCAGCCGATCGGGCAGCGGAAACACTGAAGCTTTCTTT. Protein: CASSRSGSGNTEAFF.

The genes are TRBV7-9 and TRBJ2-7, with TRBD1 identical over 8 bases. The junction had 3 bases not matched to a gene; V was cut back by 3 bases and J by 2 bases. The length of the CDR3 is 14 residues. Germline CDR1 and CDR2: SEHNR and FQNEAQ (reference sequence). The CDR3 coding sequence is TGTGCCAGCAGCTTGACAGGGGAACCCTACGAGCAGTACTTC. It encodes CASSLTGEPYEQYF. The whole variable domain, filled in from reference TRBV7-9 and TRBJ2-7, reads DTGVSQNPRHKITKRGQNVTFRCDPISEHNRLYWYRQTLGQGPEFLTYFQNEAQLEKSRLLSDRFSAERPKGSFSTLEIQRTEQGDSAMYLCASSLTGEPYEQYFGPGTRLTVT.

The chain links TRBV4-3 to TRBJ2-1; TRBD2 is a possible D gene (5 bases). This CDR3 region has 15 residues. V was clipped by 4 bases and J by 2 bases, with 12 bases between them. Germline CDR1 and CDR2: LGHNA and YSLEER. The CDR3 DNA is TGCGCCAGCAGCCCCGGGGTTAACGCCTACAATGAGCAGTTCTTC. Translated, it gives CASSPGVNAYNEQFF.

This chain uses TRBV10-3 with TRBJ1-5; D is perhaps TRBD1 (5 bases). Germline CDR1 is ENHRY and CDR2 is SYGVKD. V was cut by 0 bases and J by 9 bases, with 12 bases left in between. The CDR3 has 14 amino acids. The CDR3, as DNA: TGTGCCATCAGTGAGTCGGAGGGGCCACGGCCCCAGCATTTT. It yields the protein CAISESEGPRPQHF.

This chain connects TRBV10-3 to TRBJ2-4; TRBD2 agrees at 8 bases. Germline values: CDR1 ENHRY, CDR2 SYGVKD. With V trimmed by 5 bases and J by 6 bases, 9 bases remained unmatched. CDR3 length: 15 amino acids. The CDR3 loop is CAISPSGSTLNIQYF. Written as DNA, the CDR3 is TGTGCCATCAGTCCCAGCGGGAGTACATTAAACATTCAGTACTTC.

The V call is TRBV7-2, the J call TRBJ1-5; 8 bases align to TRBD1. The V and J ends lost 4 bases and 11 bases, in that order; junction bases with no gene match: 10. The CDR3 loop spans 14 amino acids. Germline assignment: CDR1 SGHTA and CDR2 FQGNSA. Here the CDR3 reads CASSSGQGQGAQHF. CDR3 sequence (DNA): TGTGCCAGCAGCTCAGGACAGGGTCAAGGGGCCCAGCATTTT.

This clone was seen only once. V and J are TRBV9 and TRBJ2-2; a weak D match, TRBD1 (6 bases). V was trimmed by 2 bases and J by 1 base, leaving 15 bases between them. Germline V gene data show CDR1 as SGDLS and CDR2 as YYNGEE. The CDR3 sequence is 17 residues long. Here the CDR3 DNA reads TGTGCCAGCAGCGTCGAAAAGGGACACATGAACACCGGGGAGCTGTTTTTT. It is translated as CASSVEKGHMNTGELFF.